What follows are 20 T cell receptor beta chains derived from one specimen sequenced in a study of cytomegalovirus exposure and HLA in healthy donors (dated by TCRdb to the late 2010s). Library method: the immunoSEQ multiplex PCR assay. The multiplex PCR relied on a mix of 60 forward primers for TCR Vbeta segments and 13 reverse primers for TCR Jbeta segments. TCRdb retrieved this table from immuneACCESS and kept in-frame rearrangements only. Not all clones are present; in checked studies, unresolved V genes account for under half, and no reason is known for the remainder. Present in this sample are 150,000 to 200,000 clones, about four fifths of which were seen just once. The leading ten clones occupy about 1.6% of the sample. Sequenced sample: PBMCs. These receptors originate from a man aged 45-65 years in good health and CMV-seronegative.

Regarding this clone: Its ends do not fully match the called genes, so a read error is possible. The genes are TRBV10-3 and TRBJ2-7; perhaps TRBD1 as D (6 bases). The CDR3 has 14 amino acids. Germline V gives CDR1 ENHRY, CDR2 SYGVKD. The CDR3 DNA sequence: TGTGCCGTCAGAGTGGCAGGGGATATGGGCGAGCAGTACTTC. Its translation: CAVRVAGDMGEQYF.

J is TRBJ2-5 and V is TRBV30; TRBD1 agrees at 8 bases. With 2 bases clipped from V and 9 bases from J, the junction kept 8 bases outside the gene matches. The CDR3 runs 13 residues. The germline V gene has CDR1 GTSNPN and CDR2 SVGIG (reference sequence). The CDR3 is CAWSLPNRGAQYF. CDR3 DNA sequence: TGTGCCTGGAGTCTCCCGAACAGGGGGGCCCAGTACTTC.

CDR3 DNA: TGTGCCATCAGTGAGTCAGGGACAGGGGTTCAGCCCCAGCATTTT. Translation: CAISESGTGVQPQHF. V and J are TRBV10-3 and TRBJ1-5; 10 bases are shared with TRBD1. The V and J ends lost 0 bases and 6 bases, in that order; junction bases with no gene match: 2. The CDR3 is made up of 15 amino acids. The germline CDR1 and CDR2 sequences are ENHRY and SYGVKD.

The CDR3 spells CASSLVAGVSNQPQHF. The CDR3 coding sequence is TGTGCCAGCAGCTTAGTAGCGGGGGTCAGCAATCAGCCCCAGCATTTT. V is TRBV7-2 and J is TRBJ1-5, with D tentatively TRBD1 (5 bases). CDR1 and CDR2 from the germline V gene are SGHTA and FQGNSA. The CDR3 is 16 amino acids. Between the trimmed V and J ends, which lost 1 base and 1 base, there was a span of 11 bases.

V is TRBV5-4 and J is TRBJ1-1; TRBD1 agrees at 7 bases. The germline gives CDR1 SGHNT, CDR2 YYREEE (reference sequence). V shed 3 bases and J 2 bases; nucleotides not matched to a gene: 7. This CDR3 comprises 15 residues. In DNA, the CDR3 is TGTGCCAGCAGCTCTTTAAACAGGGGAAACACTGAAGCTTTCTTT. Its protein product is CASSSLNRGNTEAFF.

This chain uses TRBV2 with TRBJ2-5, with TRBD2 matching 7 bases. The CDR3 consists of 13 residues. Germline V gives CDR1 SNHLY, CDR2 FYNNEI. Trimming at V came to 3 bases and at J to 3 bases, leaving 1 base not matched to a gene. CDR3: CASSDAGEETQYF. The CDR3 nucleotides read TGTGCCAGCAGTGACGCGGGAGAAGAGACCCAGTACTTC.

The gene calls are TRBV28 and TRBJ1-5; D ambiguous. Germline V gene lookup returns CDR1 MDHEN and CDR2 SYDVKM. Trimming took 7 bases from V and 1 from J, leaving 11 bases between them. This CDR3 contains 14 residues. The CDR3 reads CASTFSGSNQPQHF. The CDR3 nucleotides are TGTGCCAGCACCTTCTCGGGGAGCAATCAGCCCCAGCATTTT.

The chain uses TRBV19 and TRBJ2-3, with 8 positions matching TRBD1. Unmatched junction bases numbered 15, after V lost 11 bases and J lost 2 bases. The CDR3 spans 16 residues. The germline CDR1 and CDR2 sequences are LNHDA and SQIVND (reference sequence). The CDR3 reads CASSPGGKRFTDTQYF. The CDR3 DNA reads TGTGCCTCGAGTCCAGGGGGCAAGAGGTTCACAGATACGCAGTATTTT.

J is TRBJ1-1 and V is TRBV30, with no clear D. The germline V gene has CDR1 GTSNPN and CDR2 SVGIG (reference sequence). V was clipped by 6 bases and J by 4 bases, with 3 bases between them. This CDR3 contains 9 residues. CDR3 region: CACLTEAFF. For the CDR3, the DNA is TGTGCCTGTCTCACTGAAGCTTTCTTT.

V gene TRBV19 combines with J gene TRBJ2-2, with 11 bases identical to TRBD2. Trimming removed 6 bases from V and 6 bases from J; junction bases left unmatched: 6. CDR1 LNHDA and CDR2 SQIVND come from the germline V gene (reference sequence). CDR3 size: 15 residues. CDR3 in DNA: TGTGCCAGTAGCCAACTAGCGGGAGCAGCCGGGGAGCTGTTTTTT. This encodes CASSQLAGAAGELFF.

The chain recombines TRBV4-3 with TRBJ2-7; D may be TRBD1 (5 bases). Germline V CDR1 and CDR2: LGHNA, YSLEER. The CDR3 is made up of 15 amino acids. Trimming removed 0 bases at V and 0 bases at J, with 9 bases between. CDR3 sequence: CASSQDRVSSYEQYF. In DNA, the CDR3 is TGCGCCAGCAGCCAAGACAGGGTTAGCTCCTACGAGCAGTACTTC.

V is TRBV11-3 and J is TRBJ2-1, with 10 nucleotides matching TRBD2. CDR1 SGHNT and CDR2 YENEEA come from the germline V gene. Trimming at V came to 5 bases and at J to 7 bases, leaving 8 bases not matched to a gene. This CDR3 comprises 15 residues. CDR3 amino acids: CASSLGLAGGNEQFF. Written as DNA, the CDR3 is TGTGCCAGCAGCCTAGGTTTAGCGGGGGGTAATGAGCAGTTCTTC.

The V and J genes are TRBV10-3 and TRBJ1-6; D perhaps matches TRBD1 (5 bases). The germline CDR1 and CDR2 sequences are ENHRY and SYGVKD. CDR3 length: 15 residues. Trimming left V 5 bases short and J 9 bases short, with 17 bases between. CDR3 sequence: CAISSTGTATSPLHF. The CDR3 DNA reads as TGTGCCATCAGTAGTACCGGGACTGCGACTTCACCCCTCCACTTT.

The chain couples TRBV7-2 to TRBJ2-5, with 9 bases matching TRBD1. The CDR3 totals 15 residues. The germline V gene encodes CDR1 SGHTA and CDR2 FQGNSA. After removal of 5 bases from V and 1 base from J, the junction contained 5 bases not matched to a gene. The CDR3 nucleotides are TGTGCCAGCAGCGTACAGGGGGCGCGCCAAGAGACCCAGTACTTC. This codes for CASSVQGARQETQYF. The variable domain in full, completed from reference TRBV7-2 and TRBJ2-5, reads GAGVSQSPSNKVTEKGKDVELRCDPISGHTALYWYRQSLGQGLEFLIYFQGNSAPDKSGLPSDRFSAERTGGSVSTLTIQRTQQEDSAVYLCASSVQGARQETQYFGPGTRLLVL.

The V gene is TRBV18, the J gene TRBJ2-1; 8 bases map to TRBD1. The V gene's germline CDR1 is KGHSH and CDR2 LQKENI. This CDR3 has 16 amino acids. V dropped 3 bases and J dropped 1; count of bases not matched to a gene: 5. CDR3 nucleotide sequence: TGTGCCAGCTCACCGGTGGACAGGGTGTCCTACAATGAGCAGTTCTTC. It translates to CASSPVDRVSYNEQFF.

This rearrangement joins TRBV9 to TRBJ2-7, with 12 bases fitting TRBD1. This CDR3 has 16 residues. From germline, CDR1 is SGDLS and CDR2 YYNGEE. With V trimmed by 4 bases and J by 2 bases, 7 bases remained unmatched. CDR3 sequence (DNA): TGTGCCAGCAGCATAGGGACAGGGGGCGTCGCCTACGAGCAGTACTTC. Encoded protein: CASSIGTGGVAYEQYF.

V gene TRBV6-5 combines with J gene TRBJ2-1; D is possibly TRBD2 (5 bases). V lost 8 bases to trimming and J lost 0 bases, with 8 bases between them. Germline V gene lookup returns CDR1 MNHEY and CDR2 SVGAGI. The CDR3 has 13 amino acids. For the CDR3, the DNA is TGTGCCAGCCGTCGGGGCTCCTACAATGAGCAGTTCTTC. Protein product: CASRRGSYNEQFF.

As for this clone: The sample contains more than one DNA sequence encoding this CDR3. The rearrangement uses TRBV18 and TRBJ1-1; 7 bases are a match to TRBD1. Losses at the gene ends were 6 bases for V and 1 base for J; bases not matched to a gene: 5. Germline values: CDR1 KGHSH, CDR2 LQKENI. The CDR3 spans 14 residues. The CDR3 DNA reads TGTGCCAGCTCTCGTACAGGGGCGAACACTGAAGCTTTCTTT. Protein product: CASSRTGANTEAFF.

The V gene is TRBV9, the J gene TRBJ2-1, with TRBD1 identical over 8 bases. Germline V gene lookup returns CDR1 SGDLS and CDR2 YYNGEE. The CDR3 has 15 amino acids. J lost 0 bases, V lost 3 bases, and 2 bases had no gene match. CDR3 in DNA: TGTGCCAGCAGCGCGGGACAGGCCTCCTACAATGAGCAGTTCTTC. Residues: CASSAGQASYNEQFF.

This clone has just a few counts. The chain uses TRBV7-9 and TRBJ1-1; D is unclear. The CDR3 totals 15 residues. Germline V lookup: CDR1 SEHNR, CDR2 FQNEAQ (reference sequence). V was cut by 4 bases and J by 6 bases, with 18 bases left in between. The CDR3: CASSSVGNSYAEAFF. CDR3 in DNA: TGTGCCAGCAGCTCCGTAGGTAACAGTTACGCTGAAGCTTTCTTT.